This TCR beta chain was obtained from a study of T cells in Graves' hyperthyroidism and ophthalmopathy. Amplified regions were TCR beta CDR3 sequences from RNA transcripts. An initial round of RT-PCR targeting the TCR CDR3 relied on the HTBI primer set. TCRdb reprocessed the multiplex PCR reads via MiXCR and lists one record per CDR3 protein. Of 540,000 or so distinct CDR3 sequences in the sample, 15% to 18% are singletons; the top ten hold roughly 7.3%. Deletions cut 0 bases from V and 7 bases from J, with 8 bases between. From germline, CDR1 is SGHRS and CDR2 YFSETQ. CDR3 length equals 14 residues. Patients aged 18 to 65 had newly diagnosed hyperthyroidism lasting under 2 months.

Sequenced: blood. The chain uses TRBV5-1 and TRBJ1-6; D is unclear. This TCR was recovered from a woman between 25 and 40 years old with Graves' hyperthyroidism. CDR3 coding DNA: TGCGCCAGCAGCTTGGTTACAGAGAATTCACCCCTCCACTTT. Encoded protein: CASSLVTENSPLHF. The whole variable domain, remainder taken from reference TRBV5-1 and TRBJ1-6, is KAGVTQTPRYLIKTRGQQVTLSCSPISGHRSVSWYQQTPGQGLQFLFEYFSETQRNKGNFPGRFSGRQFSNSRSEMNVSTLELGDSALYLCASSLVTENSPLHFGNGTRLTVT.